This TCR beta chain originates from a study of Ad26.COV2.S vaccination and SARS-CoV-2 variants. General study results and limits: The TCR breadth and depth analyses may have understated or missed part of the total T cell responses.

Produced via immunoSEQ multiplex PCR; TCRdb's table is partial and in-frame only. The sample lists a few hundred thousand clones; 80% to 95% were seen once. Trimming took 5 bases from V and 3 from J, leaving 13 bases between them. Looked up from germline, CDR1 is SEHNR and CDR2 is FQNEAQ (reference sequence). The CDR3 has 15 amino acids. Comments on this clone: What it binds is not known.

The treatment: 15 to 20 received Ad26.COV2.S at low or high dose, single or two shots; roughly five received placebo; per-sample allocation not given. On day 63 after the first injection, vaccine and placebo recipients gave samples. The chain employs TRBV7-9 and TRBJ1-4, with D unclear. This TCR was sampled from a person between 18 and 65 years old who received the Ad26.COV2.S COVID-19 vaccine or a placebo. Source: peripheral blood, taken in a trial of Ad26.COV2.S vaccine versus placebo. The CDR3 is CASSPSVLANEKLFF. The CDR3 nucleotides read TGTGCCAGCAGCCCTTCTGTGCTGGCTAATGAAAAACTGTTTTTT.